The present T cell receptor beta chain was sequenced within a study of graft-versus-host responses after intestinal transplantation. Overall study context: Multivisceral, liver-intestinal, or isolated intestinal grafts went to recipients. The whole recipient group had anti-thymocyte globulin induction followed by tacrolimus and steroids for about three years.

Trimming took 1 base from V and 1 from J, leaving 10 bases between them. This CDR3 is built from 15 residues. Germline assignment: CDR1 SGHVS and CDR2 FNYEAQ. Produced via immunoSEQ multiplex PCR; TCRdb's table is partial and in-frame only. This table holds around 96,000 clones, around 90% found once. Comments on this clone: Its antigen is unidentified.

Study conclusions and caveats: Individuals who had graft-donor T cell macrochimerism had allografts that showed high graft-versus-host to host-versus-graft clonal ratios.

Sequenced material: PBMCs, taken 450 to 480 days after intestinal transplant. The rearrangement links TRBV7-6 to TRBJ1-1; D is undetermined. This sequence originates from a human patient who received an intestinal transplant, so some T cells may come from the graft donor. This chain's CDR3 is CASSLDGGRNTEAFF. The CDR3 DNA reads TGTGCCAGCAGCTTAGATGGCGGGCGGAACACTGAAGCTTTCTTT.